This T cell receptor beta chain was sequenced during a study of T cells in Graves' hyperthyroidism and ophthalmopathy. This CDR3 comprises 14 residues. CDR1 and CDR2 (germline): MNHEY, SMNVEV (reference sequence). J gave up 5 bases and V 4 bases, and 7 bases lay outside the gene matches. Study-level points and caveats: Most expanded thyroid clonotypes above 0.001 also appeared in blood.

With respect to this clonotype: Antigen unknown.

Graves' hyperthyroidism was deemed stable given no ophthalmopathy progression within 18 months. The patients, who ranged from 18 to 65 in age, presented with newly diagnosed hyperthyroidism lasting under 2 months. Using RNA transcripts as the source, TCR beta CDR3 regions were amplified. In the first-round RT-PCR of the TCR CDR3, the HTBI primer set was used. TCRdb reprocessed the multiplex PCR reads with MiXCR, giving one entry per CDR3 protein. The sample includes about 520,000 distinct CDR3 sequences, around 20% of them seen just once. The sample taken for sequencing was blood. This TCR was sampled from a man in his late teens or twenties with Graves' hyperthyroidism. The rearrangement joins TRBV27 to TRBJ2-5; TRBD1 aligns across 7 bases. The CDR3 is CASSSSVRGETQYF. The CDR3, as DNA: TGTGCCAGCAGTTCAAGCGTCAGGGGGGAGACCCAGTACTTC.